This T cell receptor beta chain was observed in a study of blood T cell repertoires in COVID-19. Germline V lookup: CDR1 KGHDR, CDR2 SFDVKD. Trimming took 10 bases from V and 8 from J, leaving 16 bases between them. This CDR3 has 12 amino acids. Original analysis: Reference gene primer amplification gave estimated nucleated cell counts. Produced via immunoSEQ multiplex PCR; TCRdb's table is partial and in-frame only. The D gene and trimming were derived from the DNA, and the V and J assignments and clone size from that table. Here the sample spans about 210,000 clones, 84% being singletons. The sequenced sample consisted of peripheral blood. The origin of this receptor is a woman aged 45-65 years with active or convalescent COVID-19. The chain recombines TRBV24-1 with TRBJ1-2; unclear D gene. CDR3 amino acids: CATILDPRGYTF. In DNA form, the CDR3 reads TGTGCCACAATACTGGATCCTAGAGGCTACACCTTC.